This entry concerns a single T cell receptor (beta chain). Its antigen is as yet unknown. This specimen comes from a study of shared clonotypes between healthy human individuals. Turning to the study itself: Three CD4 naive, three CD4 memory, two CD8 naive and one CD8 memory plate were used per donor. Study conclusions and caveats: Naive subsets generally had larger estimated richness than memory subsets.

At a deep level, the assay was run. It was 200 to 250 ng DNA, 25,000 to 35,000 T cell genomes, that sorted-subset replicate PCRs used. Only in-frame clones appear in the TCRdb table, and some are missing; sequencing was by immunoSEQ multiplex PCR. Of around 1,100,000 clones in the sample, around 77% were seen once. The CDR3 totals 15 residues. Trimming took 1 base from V and 4 from J, leaving 13 bases between them. The germline CDR1 and CDR2 sequences are LNHDA and SQIVND (reference sequence). The receptor's source is a man aged 18 to 30 in good health. Some clones in this sample may be carry-over from other donors' samples. The chain links TRBV19 to TRBJ1-2, with D unresolved. Sequencing was performed on memory CD4+ T cells from PBMCs. As to subset: CD45RA-negative fraction. The CDR3 DNA is TGTGCCAGTAGTATAGGGCCGTTTTCCACCTATGGCTACACCTTC. It specifies CASSIGPFSTYGYTF.